Following are 29 T cell receptor beta chains from one sample sequenced in a study of blood T cell repertoires in COVID-19. Only in-frame clones appear in the TCRdb table, and some are missing; sequencing was by immunoSEQ multiplex PCR. Of 110,000 or so clones detected, approximately 84% appear once; the ten largest clones hold 3.4%. What was sequenced was peripheral blood. These receptor sequences come from a man in his forties with acute or convalescent COVID-19.

This sequence joins TRBV29-1 and TRBJ1-2; maybe TRBD1 (5 bases). This CDR3 contains 11 residues. Trimming removed 3 bases from V and 7 bases from J, with 9 bases in between. Germline V gene sequence: CDR1 SQVTM, CDR2 ANQGSEA. In DNA, the CDR3 is TGCAGCGTTGATCAGGGCGCTGGCTACACCTTC. It is translated as CSVDQGAGYTF.

This clone was counted a single time. The CDR3 loop reads CASSWTSGGVSYEQYF. Here the CDR3 DNA reads TGTGCCAGCAGCTGGACTAGCGGGGGGGTCTCCTACGAGCAGTACTTC. The chain employs TRBV2 and TRBJ2-7; 15 bases map to TRBD2. J gave up 0 bases and V 6 bases, and 3 bases lay outside the gene matches. From germline, CDR1 is SNHLY and CDR2 FYNNEI. The CDR3 spans 16 residues.

The chain uses TRBV5-4 and TRBJ1-1, with D hard to call. This CDR3 comprises 13 residues. V was cut by 4 bases and J by 0 bases, with 7 bases left in between. CDR1 and CDR2 from the germline V gene are SGHNT and YYREEE (reference sequence). The CDR3 is CASSHQLNTEAFF. The CDR3 DNA reads as TGTGCCAGCAGCCACCAGTTGAACACTGAAGCTTTCTTT.

A single count supports this clone. J is TRBJ1-2 and V is TRBV25-1; 10 positions agree with TRBD1. Germline V gives CDR1 MGHDK, CDR2 SYGVNS. The CDR3 consists of 16 residues. V shed 2 bases and J 4 bases; nucleotides not matched to a gene: 7. CDR3 sequence reads: CASSERGDRGGYGYTF. The CDR3 DNA reads as TGTGCCAGCAGTGAAAGGGGGGACAGGGGCGGCTATGGCTACACCTTC.

This chain connects TRBV6-5 to TRBJ1-2; 7 bases agree with TRBD1. The CDR3 loop spans 15 amino acids. The germline CDR1 and CDR2 sequences are MNHEY and SVGAGI. Germline trimming cut 3 bases from V and 0 bases from J; bases unmatched to any gene: 4. The chain's CDR3 is CASSYSRGANYGYTF. The CDR3 region has the DNA TGTGCCAGCAGTTATTCCAGGGGGGCTAACTATGGCTACACCTTC.

In its sample, this clone was seen a few times. This chain uses TRBV7-9 with TRBJ2-1; TRBD1 matches 8 bases. The V gene end was trimmed by 4 bases and the J gene end by 8 bases; junction bases not matched to a gene: 10. Germline V CDR1 and CDR2: SEHNR, FQNEAQ (reference sequence). This CDR3 has 15 residues. CDR3 loop: CASSSRRTGYDEQFF. DNA of the CDR3: TGTGCCAGCAGCTCACGGCGGACAGGGTACGATGAGCAGTTCTTC.

The rearrangement links TRBV24-1 to TRBJ2-2; the D gene is possibly TRBD1 (6 bases). The length of the CDR3 is 13 residues. CDR1 is KGHDR, CDR2 SFDVKD, per germline. V shed 10 bases and J shed 0 bases, with 8 bases lying between them. The CDR3 protein is CATTGSNTGELFF. As DNA, the CDR3 is TGTGCCACGACAGGTTCGAACACCGGGGAGCTGTTTTTT.

The chain employs TRBV6-4 and TRBJ2-7, with TRBD1 identical over 8 bases. CDR1 MRHNA and CDR2 SNTAGT come from the germline V gene. After removal of 7 bases from V and 1 base from J, the junction contained 9 bases not matched to a gene. This CDR3 spans 15 amino acids. The CDR3 coding sequence is TGTGCCAGCAAAAATTCAGGGGGCCCTTCCTACGAGCAGTACTTC. Protein sequence: CASKNSGGPSYEQYF.

This clone was detected only once. This sequence joins TRBV24-1 and TRBJ2-3, with D hard to call. Germline CDR1 is KGHDR and CDR2 is SFDVKD. The CDR3 sequence is 14 residues long. V was shortened by 3 bases and J by 2 bases, with 8 bases between the two germline ends. The CDR3 DNA is TGTGCCACCAGTGATCCCCGAGCCACAGATACGCAGTATTTT. It encodes CATSDPRATDTQYF.

The chain has TRBV24-1 and TRBJ2-2; D might be TRBD2 (6 bases). Trimming cost V 4 bases and J 2 bases, with 13 bases left between them. The germline V gene has CDR1 KGHDR and CDR2 SFDVKD. The CDR3 sequence is 16 residues long. The CDR3 protein is CATSDLRGKNTGELFF. The CDR3 nucleotides are TGTGCCACCAGTGACCTCCGGGGGAAAAACACCGGGGAGCTGTTTTTT.

The rearrangement joins TRBV18 to TRBJ1-3, with TRBD1 as a possible D gene (6 bases). V was trimmed by 8 bases and J by 1 base, leaving 6 bases between them. Germline assignment: CDR1 KGHSH and CDR2 LQKENI. CDR3 length: 12 residues. The CDR3 is CASGTSGNTIYF. CDR3 in DNA: TGTGCCAGCGGGACATCTGGAAACACCATATATTTT.

V and J are TRBV11-2 and TRBJ2-7; the match to TRBD2 covers 7 bases. The CDR3 contains 15 residues. Germline V gives CDR1 SGHAT, CDR2 FQNNGV. V was clipped by 0 bases and J by 2 bases; unmatched bases: 4. In nucleotides, the CDR3 is TGTGCCAGCAGCTTAGAAGGCGGGGGACCCTACGAGCAGTACTTC. Its translation is CASSLEGGGPYEQYF.

V and J are TRBV29-1 and TRBJ2-5, with 11 bases lining up with TRBD2. The CDR3 is made up of 16 amino acids. Germline V gene sequence: CDR1 SQVTM, CDR2 ANQGSEA. After removal of 3 bases from V and 6 bases from J, the junction contained 12 bases not matched to a gene. Here the CDR3 reads CSVDPSGGLPIKTQYF. DNA for the CDR3: TGCAGCGTTGATCCTAGCGGGGGGCTACCAATAAAGACCCAGTACTTC.

The chain uses TRBV5-4 and TRBJ1-1, with D possibly being TRBD1 (5 bases). This CDR3 is 15 amino acids long. Germline CDR1 and CDR2: SGHNT and YYREEE (reference sequence). V lost 1 base to trimming and J lost 1 base, with 11 bases between them. This chain's CDR3 is CASSLSAGPNTEAFF. The DNA for the CDR3 is TGTGCCAGCAGCTTGTCGGCAGGGCCGAACACTGAAGCTTTCTTT.

The chain has TRBV2 and TRBJ1-5; D is possibly TRBD1 (6 bases). The V end was cut by 5 bases, the J end by 1 base, with 12 bases between. Germline V gene lookup returns CDR1 SNHLY and CDR2 FYNNEI. CDR3 length equals 15 residues. CDR3 DNA sequence: TGTGCCAGCAGTCAATTGGACAGAAGCAATCAGCCCCAGCATTTT. It is translated as CASSQLDRSNQPQHF.

The chain is built from TRBV7-3 and TRBJ1-2, with 7 positions matching TRBD1. The germline CDR1 and CDR2 sequences are SGHTA and FQGTGA. With 9 bases clipped from V and 0 bases from J, the junction kept 4 bases outside the gene matches. This CDR3 region has 13 residues. The CDR3 bases are TGTGCCAGTGGGACAGCTTCTAACTATGGCTACACCTTC. Translated: CASGTASNYGYTF.

The chain recombines TRBV29-1 with TRBJ2-3; TRBD2 aligns across 15 bases. The V gene end was trimmed by 4 bases and the J gene end by 8 bases; junction bases not matched to a gene: 4. Germline CDR1 is SQVTM and CDR2 is ANQGSEA. The CDR3 has 14 amino acids. The CDR3 region has the DNA TGCAGCGTTGGGACTAGCGGGGGGGCGGGTACGCAGTATTTT. Residues: CSVGTSGGAGTQYF.

This clone was counted a single time. The rearrangement links TRBV7-2 to TRBJ1-1; D perhaps matches TRBD1 (5 bases). V shed 4 bases and J shed 3 bases, with 9 bases lying between them. Looked up from germline, CDR1 is SGHTA and CDR2 is FQGNSA. The CDR3 contains 13 residues. CDR3 amino acids: CASSWTRDTEAFF. CDR3 bases: TGTGCCAGCAGCTGGACAAGAGACACTGAAGCTTTCTTT.

V gene TRBV30 combines with J gene TRBJ1-1, with 8 nucleotides matching TRBD1. This CDR3 is built from 15 residues. V was clipped by 2 bases and J by 4 bases; unmatched bases: 9. The germline CDR1 and CDR2 sequences are GTSNPN and SVGIG (reference sequence). CDR3: CAWSLQGARSTEAFF. The CDR3 coding sequence is TGTGCCTGGAGTCTCCAGGGGGCGCGGAGCACTGAAGCTTTCTTT.

The chain employs TRBV7-2 and TRBJ2-7; 10 bases map to TRBD2. The V segment lost 5 bases and the J segment 4 bases; nucleotides outside the gene matches: 8. Germline assignment: CDR1 SGHTA and CDR2 FQGNSA. The CDR3 has 15 amino acids. The chain's CDR3 is CASSLTSGALYEQYF. The CDR3 coding sequence is TGTGCCAGCAGCCTTACTAGCGGGGCCTTATACGAGCAGTACTTC.

This chain uses TRBV7-3 with TRBJ1-1; TRBD1 matches 8 bases. This CDR3 contains 14 residues. Germline V gene data show CDR1 as SGHTA and CDR2 as FQGTGA. V lost 5 bases, J lost 1 base, and 3 bases stayed unmatched. CDR3 DNA: TGTGCCAGCAGCCCGGACAGGGAGAACACTGAAGCTTTCTTT. Translation: CASSPDRENTEAFF. Variable domain in full (rest from reference TRBV7-3 and TRBJ1-1): GAGVSQTPSNKVTEKGKYVELRCDPISGHTALYWYRQSLGQGPEFLIYFQGTGAADDSGLPNDRFFAVRPEGSVSTLKIQRTERGDSAVYLCASSPDRENTEAFFGQGTRLTVV.

A single count supports this clone. The chain carries TRBV2 and TRBJ1-5; a possible D gene is TRBD1 (6 bases). The germline V and J ends were trimmed by 4 bases and 5 bases, with 18 bases remaining between them. Germline loops: CDR1 SNHLY, CDR2 FYNNEI. This CDR3 contains 16 residues. CDR3 region: CASSASRGAPDQPQHF. The CDR3 DNA reads TGTGCCAGCAGTGCCAGCAGGGGCGCCCCCGATCAGCCCCAGCATTTT.

The V gene is TRBV5-1, the J gene TRBJ2-7, with a tentative D call TRBD1 (6 bases). Trimming shortened V by 4 bases and J by 3 bases, and 11 bases separated the two germline ends. The germline V gene encodes CDR1 SGHRS and CDR2 YFSETQ. The CDR3 runs 13 residues. In DNA, the CDR3 is TGCGCCAGCAGCCTAGGGACAAACTACGAGCAGTACTTC. Translation: CASSLGTNYEQYF. The full variable domain, rest sourced from reference TRBV5-1 and TRBJ2-7, is KAGVTQTPRYLIKTRGQQVTLSCSPISGHRSVSWYQQTPGQGLQFLFEYFSETQRNKGNFPGRFSGRQFSNSRSEMNVSTLELGDSALYLCASSLGTNYEQYFGPGTRLTVT.

This chain joins TRBV19 and TRBJ2-5; 11 bases align to TRBD1. CDR1 and CDR2 (germline): LNHDA, SQIVND (reference sequence). V was pared by 4 bases and J by 14 bases, with 9 bases of the junction left unmatched. CDR3 length: 13 amino acids. The CDR3 protein is CASSTPGQGVRYF. The CDR3 DNA sequence: TGTGCCAGTAGTACCCCGGGACAGGGGGTCCGTTACTTC.

This clone turned up a few times. The V gene is TRBV14, the J gene TRBJ2-3; TRBD2 matches at 10 bases. Germline V CDR1 and CDR2: SGHDN, FVKESK. CDR3 length: 18 residues. V gave up 2 bases and J gave up 4 bases; unmatched junction bases: 12. The CDR3 region has the DNA TGTGCCAGCAGCCAACGTCGGGCTAGCGGGGGTCAGGCAGATACGCAGTATTTT. As protein: CASSQRRASGGQADTQYF.

J is TRBJ2-2 and V is TRBV5-5; 8 nucleotides align to TRBD1. Trimming removed 6 bases from V and 6 bases from J; junction bases left unmatched: 16. CDR1 and CDR2 from the germline V gene are SGHKS and YYEKEE (reference sequence). The CDR3 is 17 amino acids. CDR3 in amino acids: CASTPRGGQGASGELFF. The CDR3, as DNA: TGTGCCAGCACCCCCCGCGGTGGGCAGGGGGCTTCCGGGGAGCTGTTTTTT.

The chain is built from TRBV5-1 and TRBJ1-4; 12 nucleotides agree with TRBD1. The germline V gene has CDR1 SGHRS and CDR2 YFSETQ. There are 16 residues in the CDR3. Trimming removed 4 bases from V and 6 bases from J; junction bases left unmatched: 7. The CDR3 DNA reads TGCGCCAGCAGCATGGGGGACAGGGGGCAGGATGAAAAACTGTTTTTT. Amino acid sequence: CASSMGDRGQDEKLFF.

The V call is TRBV9, the J call TRBJ2-5, with D uncertain. The ends were cut back, 0 bases at V and 1 base at J, with 7 bases in the middle. The CDR3 contains 14 residues. Germline CDR1 and CDR2: SGDLS and YYNGEE. The CDR3 nucleotides read TGTGCCAGCAGCGTAGGGTCAGGCCAAGAGACCCAGTACTTC. Translated: CASSVGSGQETQYF.

J is TRBJ2-5 and V is TRBV7-2, with a tentative D call TRBD2 (5 bases). Per germline, CDR1 SGHTA and CDR2 FQGNSA. The CDR3 runs 13 residues. V shed 5 bases and J shed 1 base, with 8 bases lying between them. Written as DNA, the CDR3 is TGTGCCAGCAGCCGTGGACTCCAAGAGACCCAGTACTTC. Translating gives CASSRGLQETQYF. The variable domain in full, completed from reference TRBV7-2 and TRBJ2-5, reads GAGVSQSPSNKVTEKGKDVELRCDPISGHTALYWYRQSLGQGLEFLIYFQGNSAPDKSGLPSDRFSAERTGGSVSTLTIQRTQQEDSAVYLCASSRGLQETQYFGPGTRLLVL.